This T cell receptor beta chain was found in a study of blood T cells in healthy people across ages. Findings and limits, study-wide: The long-lived group displayed more naive CD4+ cells, plus higher diversity, than the aged donors did.

Donors gave around 10 milliliters of peripheral blood apiece. Concerning this clonotype: Its specificity is not known.

This CDR3 has 14 amino acids. Trimming left V 3 bases short and J 5 bases short, with 12 bases between. In germline, CDR1 is MNHEY, CDR2 SVGEGT. Primers used in a second PCR of roughly 7 to 11 cycles were a sample-barcoded 5' primer and a J-beta primer mix. Any given sample supplied a minimum of 3 million CDR3-containing paired-end reads. Each CDR3 protein is one row after TCRdb ran MiXCR on the 5' RACE reads. The table lists about a million distinct CDR3 sequences, roughly 50% of them singletons, with about 20% in the top ten. The sequenced sample was blood. This clonotype was obtained from an older woman in good health. This sequence joins TRBV6-2 or TRBV6-3 and TRBJ2-3; either TRBD1 or TRBD2 may supply D (5 bases each). CDR3 sequence reads: CASSYSGRKDTQYF. As DNA, the CDR3 is TGTGCCAGCAGTTATTCAGGGAGAAAAGATACGCAGTATTTT.